A selection of T cell receptor beta chains follows, all from one sample in a study of cytotoxic CD8 clonotypes in ibrutinib-treated CLL. The assay was immunoSEQ multiplex PCR, and TCRdb's table has in-frame clones only and misses some. The table shows approximately 150,000 clones, with about four fifths occurring only once. Sequenced material: PBMCs, taken after 24 months of ibrutinib treatment. The receptors were gathered from a human donor with chronic lymphocytic leukemia. The CDR3 runs from the conserved cysteine through the conserved F or W. The order of the fields is clone size, D gene, J gene, V gene, CDR3 protein, CDR3 DNA. A D gene is named only where the DNA matches it firmly. Part of the rows lack a size; the others show once, few, many or a class for expanded clones.

abundance: few
d_gene: .
j_gene: TRBJ1-1
v_gene: TRBV7-9
CDR3aa: CASSLEVGHTEAFF
CDR3nt: TGTGCCAGCAGCTTAGAGGTTGGACACACTGAAGCTTTCTTT

abundance: .
d_gene: .
j_gene: TRBJ1-5
v_gene: TRBV14
CDR3aa: CASSLETNQPQHF
CDR3nt: TGTGCCAGCAGCTTGGAGACCAATCAGCCCCAGCATTTT

abundance: .
d_gene: .
j_gene: TRBJ1-2
v_gene: TRBV28
CDR3aa: CASSLKSTHGYTF
CDR3nt: TGTGCCAGCAGTTTAAAAAGTACTCATGGCTACACCTTC

abundance: .
d_gene: TRBD2
j_gene: TRBJ2-2
v_gene: TRBV5-1
CDR3aa: CASSPMTSGRTGELFF
CDR3nt: TGCGCCAGCAGCCCCATGACTAGCGGGAGAACCGGGGAGCTGTTTTTT

abundance: .
d_gene: TRBD2
j_gene: TRBJ2-1
v_gene: TRBV11-2
CDR3aa: CASSHGLAGVSYNEQFF
CDR3nt: TGTGCCAGCAGCCACGGACTAGCGGGGGTTTCCTACAATGAGCAGTTCTTC

abundance: .
d_gene: .
j_gene: TRBJ2-7
v_gene: TRBV6-1
CDR3aa: CASSRALSPPYEQYF
CDR3nt: TGTGCCAGCAGCCGGGCTCTAAGCCCTCCCTACGAGCAGTACTTC

abundance: .
d_gene: .
j_gene: TRBJ1-5
v_gene: TRBV10-3
CDR3aa: CAISDMGKTQHF
CDR3nt: TGTGCCATCAGTGATATGGGTAAGACCCAGCATTTT

abundance: .
d_gene: TRBD1
j_gene: TRBJ2-7
v_gene: TRBV5-1
CDR3aa: CASSFYPSVGTVYEQYF
CDR3nt: TGCGCCAGCAGCTTTTATCCCTCGGTCGGGACAGTGTACGAGCAGTACTTC

abundance: .
d_gene: .
j_gene: TRBJ2-2
v_gene: TRBV18
CDR3aa: CASSRFEDRGELFF
CDR3nt: TGTGCCAGCTCACGGTTTGAAGACAGGGGGGAGCTGTTTTTT

abundance: .
d_gene: .
j_gene: TRBJ1-2
v_gene: TRBV5-1
CDR3aa: CASSLPPNYGYTF
CDR3nt: TGCGCCAGCAGCCTACCGCCAAACTATGGCTACACCTTC

abundance: .
d_gene: TRBD1
j_gene: TRBJ1-5
v_gene: TRBV30
CDR3aa: CAYTGGRGQPQHF
CDR3nt: TGTGCCTACACAGGGGGACGCGGCCAGCCCCAGCATTTT

abundance: few
d_gene: TRBD1
j_gene: TRBJ1-3
v_gene: TRBV7-9
CDR3aa: CASSLRDRASGNTIYF
CDR3nt: TGTGCCAGCAGCCTAAGGGACAGGGCGTCTGGAAACACCATATATTTT

abundance: .
d_gene: .
j_gene: TRBJ1-4
v_gene: TRBV18
CDR3aa: CASSPFEGEKLFF
CDR3nt: TGTGCCAGCTCACCGTTCGAAGGGGAAAAACTGTTTTTT

abundance: .
d_gene: .
j_gene: TRBJ2-7
v_gene: TRBV7-2
CDR3aa: CASSLTGPSAGEQYF
CDR3nt: TGTGCCAGCAGCTTAACAGGACCCTCGGCGGGAGAGCAGTACTTC

abundance: .
d_gene: .
j_gene: TRBJ1-1
v_gene: TRBV7-9
CDR3aa: CASQNTEAFF
CDR3nt: TGTGCCAGTCAGAACACTGAAGCTTTCTTT

abundance: .
d_gene: TRBD1
j_gene: TRBJ2-7
v_gene: TRBV7-8
CDR3aa: CASSSRQGRNEQYF
CDR3nt: TGTGCCAGCAGCTCGCGACAGGGGAGGAACGAGCAGTACTTC

abundance: .
d_gene: .
j_gene: TRBJ1-5
v_gene: TRBV19
CDR3aa: CASSMAGGSGNQPQHF
CDR3nt: TGTGCCAGTAGTATGGCCGGGGGCTCTGGCAATCAGCCCCAGCATTTT

abundance: .
d_gene: TRBD1
j_gene: TRBJ2-5
v_gene: TRBV28
CDR3aa: CASSSPQGQGRQTQYF
CDR3nt: TGTGCCAGCAGTTCCCCGCAGGGACAGGGGAGGCAGACCCAGTACTTC

abundance: .
d_gene: .
j_gene: TRBJ2-1
v_gene: TRBV30
CDR3aa: CAWTPIGLHNEQFF
CDR3nt: TGTGCCTGGACCCCGATCGGCCTCCATAATGAGCAGTTCTTC

abundance: .
d_gene: TRBD2
j_gene: TRBJ2-7
v_gene: TRBV7-8
CDR3aa: CASCSLAGGPSYEQYF
CDR3nt: TGTGCCAGCTGTTCCCTAGCGGGAGGACCATCATACGAGCAGTACTTC

abundance: .
d_gene: .
j_gene: TRBJ1-1
v_gene: TRBV7-3
CDR3aa: CASSLLGVGTEAFF
CDR3nt: TGTGCCAGCAGCTTGCTGGGCGTCGGCACTGAAGCTTTCTTT

abundance: once
d_gene: .
j_gene: TRBJ2-5
v_gene: TRBV11-3
CDR3aa: CASSPGPGETQYF
CDR3nt: TGTGCCAGCAGCCCTGGTCCGGGGGAGACCCAGTACTTC

abundance: .
d_gene: .
j_gene: TRBJ1-2
v_gene: TRBV5-1
CDR3aa: CASSLSHRTGYTF
CDR3nt: TGCGCCAGCAGCTTGAGCCACAGGACTGGCTACACCTTC

abundance: .
d_gene: TRBD1
j_gene: TRBJ1-2
v_gene: TRBV7-3
CDR3aa: CASSLQGQENYGYTF
CDR3nt: TGTGCCAGCAGCTTGCAGGGACAGGAAAACTATGGCTACACCTTC

abundance: .
d_gene: TRBD1
j_gene: TRBJ2-2
v_gene: TRBV2
CDR3aa: CASSRQGTTGELFF
CDR3nt: TGTGCCAGCAGTAGACAGGGGACGACCGGGGAGCTGTTTTTT